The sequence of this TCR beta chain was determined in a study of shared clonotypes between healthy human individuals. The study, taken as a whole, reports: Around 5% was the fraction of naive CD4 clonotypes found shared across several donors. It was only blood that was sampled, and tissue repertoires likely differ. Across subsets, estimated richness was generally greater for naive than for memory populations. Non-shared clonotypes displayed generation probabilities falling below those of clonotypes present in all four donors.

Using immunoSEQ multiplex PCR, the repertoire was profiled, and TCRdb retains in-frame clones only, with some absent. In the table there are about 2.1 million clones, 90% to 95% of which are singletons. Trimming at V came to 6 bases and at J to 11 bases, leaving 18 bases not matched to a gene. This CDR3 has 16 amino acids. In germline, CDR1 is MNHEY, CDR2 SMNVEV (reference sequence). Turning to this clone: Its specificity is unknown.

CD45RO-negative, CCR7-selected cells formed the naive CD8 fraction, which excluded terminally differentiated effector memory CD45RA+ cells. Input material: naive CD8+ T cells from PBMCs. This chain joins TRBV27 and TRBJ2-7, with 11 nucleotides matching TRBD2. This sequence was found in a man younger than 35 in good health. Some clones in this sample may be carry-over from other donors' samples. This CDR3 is CASRPRTSGGPLDEYF. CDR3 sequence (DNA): TGTGCCAGCAGACCGCGTACTAGCGGGGGACCGCTTGATGAGTACTTC.